This T cell receptor (beta chain) was sequenced for a study of T cells in localized non-small cell lung cancer. General observations from the study: One tumor region alone was sequenced, and heterogeneity therefore remains possible.

TCRdb's table, derived via immunoSEQ multiplex PCR, lists solely in-frame clones and lacks some. The data hold about 36,000 clones, with approximately 90% observed a single time. The CDR3 sequence is 14 residues long. The V and J ends lost 8 bases and 1 base, in that order; junction bases with no gene match: 4. CDR1 is MDHEN and CDR2 is SYDVKM in the germline V gene. This clone came up once. The target antigen is unknown. The chain uses TRBV28 and TRBJ1-5, with TRBD1 matching over 8 bases. The sequence was obtained from a woman between 35 and 75 years old with stage I lung adenocarcinoma. The sample consisted of peripheral blood, taken before any cancer treatment. The CDR3 DNA reads as TGTGCCAGCCAGGGGGCCTCAAGCAATCAGCCCCAGCATTTT. Encoded protein: CASQGASSNQPQHF.